One and the same sample provided the 18 T cell receptor beta chains below, sequenced in a study of memory CD4+ T cells and cytomegalovirus serostatus (dated by TCRdb to between 2018 and 2020). Single viable CD3+CD4+CD8-CD45RO+ cells were sorted as memory CD4+ T cells on a FACSAria II. The library was obtained by the immunoSEQ multiplex PCR assay. TCRdb holds this immuneACCESS table with in-frame rearrangements only. Some clones are missing; in checked studies, unresolved V genes explain under half, and the rest has no known cause. The sample has 85,000 to 100,000 clones on record, over 70% of them singletons. About 4% of the sample lies in the top ten. Sequencing was performed on memory CD4+ T cells from blood. All receptors derive from an adult in good health and CMV-seropositive.

V is TRBV2 and J is TRBJ2-3; D is possibly TRBD1 (6 bases). V was clipped by 4 bases and J by 4 bases, with 15 bases between them. The CDR3 contains 15 residues. Germline assignment: CDR1 SNHLY and CDR2 FYNNEI. CDR3 DNA sequence: TGTGCCAGCAGTGGGGCTGGGGGCCGGGCAGATACGCAGTATTTT. Its translation: CASSGAGGRADTQYF.

This clone was recorded only once. Written as DNA, the CDR3 is TGTGCCAGCTCACGTAACATAGACTCTGGAAACACCATATATTTT. This encodes CASSRNIDSGNTIYF. This chain links TRBV18 with TRBJ1-3; D not certain. The germline CDR1 and CDR2 sequences are KGHSH and LQKENI. The CDR3 is 15 residues long. Trimming shortened V by 4 bases and J by 0 bases, and 10 bases separated the two germline ends.

With regard to this clone: This same CDR3 is encoded by further DNA sequences in the sample. J is TRBJ2-7 and V is TRBV28; 9 bases agree with TRBD2. Germline CDR1 and CDR2: MDHEN and SYDVKM. With 7 bases clipped from V and 2 bases from J, the junction kept 0 bases outside the gene matches. The CDR3 covers 12 residues. The CDR3 spells CASTSGTYEQYF. The DNA of the CDR3 is TGTGCCAGCACTAGCGGGACCTACGAGCAGTACTTC.

The chain joins TRBV9 to TRBJ2-1; D gene ambiguous. The CDR3 sequence is 14 residues long. The germline V and J ends were trimmed by 1 base and 5 bases, with 10 bases remaining between them. From germline, CDR1 is SGDLS and CDR2 YYNGEE. DNA of the CDR3: TGTGCCAGCAGCGTACGGGCGGAAGACAATGAGCAGTTCTTC. This encodes CASSVRAEDNEQFF.

The chain links TRBV5-4 to TRBJ1-2; no clear D gene. CDR3 length equals 16 residues. V lost 0 bases and J lost 4, with 16 bases in between. The germline gives CDR1 SGHNT, CDR2 YYREEE (reference sequence). The CDR3 sequence is CASSLAGGVLSYGYTF. For the CDR3, the DNA is TGTGCCAGCAGCTTGGCCGGCGGGGTACTATCCTATGGCTACACCTTC.

This rearrangement joins TRBV5-1 to TRBJ2-7; tentative D call: TRBD2 (6 bases). This CDR3 comprises 16 residues. Germline loops: CDR1 SGHRS, CDR2 YFSETQ. Between the trimmed V and J ends, which lost 0 bases and 7 bases, there was a span of 20 bases. The CDR3 loop is CASSLASTGPGGEQYF. Written as DNA, the CDR3 is TGCGCCAGCAGCTTGGCCTCAACCGGGCCCGGGGGAGAGCAGTACTTC. The variable domain in full, completed from reference TRBV5-1 and TRBJ2-7, reads KAGVTQTPRYLIKTRGQQVTLSCSPISGHRSVSWYQQTPGQGLQFLFEYFSETQRNKGNFPGRFSGRQFSNSRSEMNVSTLELGDSALYLCASSLASTGPGGEQYFGPGTRLTVT.

This chain links TRBV28 with TRBJ1-4; D is possibly TRBD1 (5 bases). From germline, CDR1 is MDHEN and CDR2 SYDVKM. This CDR3 region has 14 residues. V dropped 2 bases and J dropped 4 bases, with 8 bases sitting between them. CDR3 sequence: CASSLATVNEKLFF. The CDR3 DNA is TGTGCCAGCAGTTTAGCGACAGTTAATGAAAAACTGTTTTTT.

The J gene is TRBJ2-3, the V gene TRBV6-1; unclear D gene. Germline CDR1 reads MNHNS; CDR2 reads SASEGT. The CDR3 is made up of 17 amino acids. V was pared by 2 bases and J by 2 bases, with 17 bases between. DNA for the CDR3: TGTGCCAGCAGTGAAATGAGCGTCGCGGTTATCACAGATACGCAGTATTTT. It encodes CASSEMSVAVITDTQYF.

V and J are TRBV5-1 and TRBJ2-7; 7 bases line up with TRBD1. V was clipped by 4 bases and J by 12 bases; unmatched bases: 10. There are 12 residues in the CDR3. From germline, CDR1 is SGHRS and CDR2 YFSETQ. The CDR3 DNA reads TGCGCCAGCAGCCAACAACAGGGGTTGCTGTACTTC. Its translation is CASSQQQGLLYF. Combining the CDR3 with reference TRBV5-1 and TRBJ2-7 gives the whole variable domain KAGVTQTPRYLIKTRGQQVTLSCSPISGHRSVSWYQQTPGQGLQFLFEYFSETQRNKGNFPGRFSGRQFSNSRSEMNVSTLELGDSALYLCASSQQQGLLYFGPGTRLTVT.

V gene TRBV7-9 combines with J gene TRBJ2-1; D is unresolved. The germline gives CDR1 SEHNR, CDR2 FQNEAQ (reference sequence). The V end was cut by 1 base, the J end by 4 bases, with 11 bases between. The CDR3 has 15 residues. The chain's CDR3 is CASSLGGPIYNEQFF. Written as DNA, the CDR3 is TGTGCCAGCAGCTTAGGTGGCCCAATTTACAATGAGCAGTTCTTC. Drawing the rest from reference TRBV7-9 and TRBJ2-1, the complete variable domain is DTGVSQNPRHKITKRGQNVTFRCDPISEHNRLYWYRQTLGQGPEFLTYFQNEAQLEKSRLLSDRFSAERPKGSFSTLEIQRTEQGDSAMYLCASSLGGPIYNEQFFGPGTRLTVL.

The chain combines TRBV28 with TRBJ1-5; 10 nucleotides align to TRBD1. Trimming removed 8 bases from V and 5 bases from J; junction bases left unmatched: 0. Germline loops: CDR1 MDHEN, CDR2 SYDVKM. The CDR3 length is 12 residues. CDR3: CASDRGHQPQHF. CDR3 DNA sequence: TGTGCCAGCGACAGGGGGCATCAGCCCCAGCATTTT. Full variable domain (missing parts from reference TRBV28 and TRBJ1-5): DVKVTQSSRYLVKRTGEKVFLECVQDMDHENMFWYRQDPGLGLRLIYFSYDVKMKEKGDIPEGYSVSREKKERFSLILESASTNQTSMYLCASDRGHQPQHFGDGTRLSIL.

V usage is TRBV5-6 and J usage is TRBJ1-4; TRBD1 might be the D (6 bases). Germline assignment: CDR1 SGHDT and CDR2 YYEEEE. Trimming cost V 4 bases and J 7 bases, with 20 bases left between them. This CDR3 comprises 16 residues. DNA for the CDR3: TGTGCCAGCAGCAGATTGACAGGAGTTAATCTTGAAAAACTGTTTTTT. Residues: CASSRLTGVNLEKLFF.

The chain links TRBV2 to TRBJ2-7, with a weak D call TRBD1 (6 bases). CDR3 size: 12 residues. The V end lost 4 bases, the J end lost 4 bases, and 8 bases lay between the germline ends. Germline V gives CDR1 SNHLY, CDR2 FYNNEI. The CDR3 spells CASSAQGYEQYF. CDR3 DNA sequence: TGTGCCAGCAGTGCACAGGGTTACGAGCAGTACTTC.

The CDR3 region is CASSWGGITDTQYF. The CDR3 DNA is TGTGCCAGCAGCTGGGGAGGGATCACAGATACGCAGTATTTT. The chain joins TRBV6-1 to TRBJ2-3; 7 nucleotides align to TRBD2. Germline CDR1 reads MNHNS; CDR2 reads SASEGT. Trimming cost V 6 bases and J 2 bases; bases outside gene matches: 5. This CDR3 region has 14 residues.

The genes are TRBV5-8 and TRBJ1-1; 7 positions match TRBD1. V was pared by 3 bases and J by 7 bases, with 12 bases of the junction left unmatched. The CDR3 spans 15 residues. Per the germline V gene, CDR1 is SGHTS and CDR2 is YDEGEE. CDR3 amino acids: CASSSRRTGQGEAFF. DNA for the CDR3: TGTGCCAGCAGCTCGAGAAGGACAGGCCAGGGTGAAGCTTTCTTT.

The chain is built from TRBV7-9 and TRBJ2-7; the D call may be TRBD1 or TRBD2 (6 bases each). The CDR3 length is 17 residues. Trimming pared 5 bases from V and 3 bases from J, leaving 23 bases between. Looked up from germline, CDR1 is SEHNR and CDR2 is FQNEAQ (reference sequence). The CDR3 sequence: CASSRSTGGTLFYEQYF. The CDR3 coding sequence is TGTGCCAGCAGCCGTTCGACCGGGGGCACGCTCTTCTACGAGCAGTACTTC.

This clone was detected only once. This chain links TRBV6-1 with TRBJ1-1; D unclear. Deletions cut 5 bases from V and 6 bases from J, with 7 bases between. CDR3 size: 11 residues. Germline CDR1 and CDR2: MNHNS and SASEGT. The CDR3 sequence: CASSYLSEAFF. The CDR3 DNA reads TGTGCCAGCAGTTACCTATCTGAAGCTTTCTTT.

The CDR3 reads CASSTNFQRSYEQYF. The CDR3 DNA reads as TGTGCCAGTAGTACAAACTTCCAACGCTCCTACGAGCAGTACTTC. V gene TRBV19 combines with J gene TRBJ2-7, with no clear D. This CDR3 spans 15 amino acids. The V end lost 4 bases, the J end lost 0 bases, and 13 bases lay between the germline ends. CDR1 is LNHDA and CDR2 is SQIVND in the germline V gene (reference sequence).